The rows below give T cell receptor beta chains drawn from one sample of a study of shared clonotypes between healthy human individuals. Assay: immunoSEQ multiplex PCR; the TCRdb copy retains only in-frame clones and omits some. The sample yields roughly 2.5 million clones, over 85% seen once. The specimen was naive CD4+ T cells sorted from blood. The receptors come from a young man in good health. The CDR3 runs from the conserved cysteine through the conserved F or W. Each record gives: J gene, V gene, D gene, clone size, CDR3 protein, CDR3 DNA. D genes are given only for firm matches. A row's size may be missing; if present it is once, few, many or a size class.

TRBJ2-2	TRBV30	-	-	CAWSATGEAGELFF	TGTGCCTGGAGCGCCACAGGGGAGGCCGGGGAGCTGTTTTTT
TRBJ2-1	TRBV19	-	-	CASMPQGRYNEQFF	TGTGCCAGTATGCCACAGGGTCGGTACAATGAGCAGTTCTTC
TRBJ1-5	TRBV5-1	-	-	CASSLGEHSNQPQHF	TGCGCCAGCAGCTTGGGTGAACATAGCAATCAGCCCCAGCATTTT
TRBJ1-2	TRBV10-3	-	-	CAISEQGYGYTF	TGTGCCATCAGTGAACAGGGCTATGGCTACACCTTC
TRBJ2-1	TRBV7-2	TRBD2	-	CASSQSLSGGFHNEQFF	TGTGCCAGCAGCCAGAGTTTGAGCGGGGGGTTCCACAATGAGCAGTTCTTC
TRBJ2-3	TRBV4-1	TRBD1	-	CASSQDLDRAGTDTQYF	TGCGCCAGCAGCCAAGATTTGGACAGGGCGGGCACAGATACGCAGTATTTT
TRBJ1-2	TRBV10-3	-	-	CAIRKTSGADFNYGYTF	TGTGCCATCAGGAAGACGAGTGGGGCCGATTTTAACTATGGCTACACCTTC
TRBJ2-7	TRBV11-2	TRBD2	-	CASSVGLDFEQYF	TGTGCCAGCAGCGTGGGACTAGATTTCGAGCAGTACTTC
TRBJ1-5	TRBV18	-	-	CASSPGRGRGSSNQPQHF	TGTGCCAGCTCTCCCGGACGGGGAAGGGGTAGTAGCAATCAGCCCCAGCATTTT
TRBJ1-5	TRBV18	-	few	CASSLLGTLNQPQHF	TGTGCCAGCTCCCTCCTAGGGACGCTCAATCAGCCCCAGCATTTT
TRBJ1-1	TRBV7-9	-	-	CASSLRGDTEAFF	TGTGCCAGCAGCCTAAGGGGAGACACTGAAGCTTTCTTT
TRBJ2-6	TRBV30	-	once	CAWSNGGTGANVLTF	TGTGCCTGGAGCAATGGGGGGACGGGGGCCAACGTCCTGACTTTC
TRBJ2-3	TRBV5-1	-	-	CASSSTRTTLDTQYF	TGCGCCAGCAGCTCGACCAGGACTACTCTCGACACGCAGTATTTT
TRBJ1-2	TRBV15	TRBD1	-	CATSRAGTGYGYTF	TGTGCCACCAGCAGAGCCGGGACAGGATACGGCTACACCTTC
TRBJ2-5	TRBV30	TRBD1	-	CAWSARTTGKETQYF	TGTGCCTGGAGTGCCCGAACGACAGGGAAAGAGACCCAGTACTTC
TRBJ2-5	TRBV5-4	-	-	CASSSGRPGETQYF	TGTGCCAGCAGCTCGGGACGCCCGGGGGAGACCCAGTACTTC
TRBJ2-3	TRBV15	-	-	CATSRVSLLGPGTGTDTQYF	TGTGCCACCAGCAGAGTTTCCCTATTGGGGCCCGGGACTGGCACAGATACGCAGTATTTT
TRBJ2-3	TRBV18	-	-	CASSLPTDTQYF	TGTGCCAGCTCACTCCCGACAGATACGCAGTATTTT
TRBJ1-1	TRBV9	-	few	CASSVGGRALNTEAFF	TGTGCCAGCAGCGTAGGAGGTAGGGCTTTGAACACTGAAGCTTTCTTT
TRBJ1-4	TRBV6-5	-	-	CASSYDRQNEKLFF	TGTGCCAGCAGTTACGATCGGCAGAATGAAAAACTGTTTTTT
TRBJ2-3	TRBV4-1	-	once	CASSQKGLASEPTDTQYF	TGCGCCAGCAGCCAAAAGGGGCTTGCATCCGAGCCCACAGATACGCAGTATTTT
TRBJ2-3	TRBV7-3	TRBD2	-	CASSPGTSADTQYF	TGTGCCAGCAGCCCTGGGACTAGCGCAGATACGCAGTATTTT
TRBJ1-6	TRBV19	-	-	CASSAPGHNNSPLHF	TGTGCCAGTAGTGCACCGGGACACAATAATTCACCCCTCCACTTT
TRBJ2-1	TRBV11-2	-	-	CASSFTRVFPEQFF	TGTGCCAGCAGCTTTACTAGGGTGTTTCCTGAGCAGTTCTTC
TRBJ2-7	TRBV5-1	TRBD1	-	CASSPGTGPTSYEQYF	TGCGCCAGCAGCCCCGGGACAGGCCCTACATCCTACGAGCAGTACTTC
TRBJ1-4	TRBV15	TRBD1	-	CATSRGTGYEKLFF	TGTGCCACCAGCAGAGGGACAGGATATGAAAAACTGTTTTTT
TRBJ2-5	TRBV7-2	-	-	CASSPWGQETQYF	TGTGCCAGCAGCCCGTGGGGGCAAGAGACCCAGTACTTC
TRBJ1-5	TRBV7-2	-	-	CASSLEGTSNQPQHF	TGTGCCAGCAGCTTAGAAGGGACCTCCAATCAGCCCCAGCATTTT
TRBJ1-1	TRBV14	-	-	CASSQSGTEAFF	TGTGCCAGCAGCCAATCGGGTACTGAAGCTTTCTTT